This T cell receptor (beta chain) derives from a study of graft-versus-host responses after intestinal transplantation. About the study: Each recipient received a multivisceral, liver-intestinal, or isolated intestinal graft. Anti-thymocyte globulin induction, then tacrolimus and steroids for around three years, went to all recipients. Findings of the study overall: Analysis identified GvH clones in recipient marrow, with some appearing first in ileum or blood. HvG clone declines early post-transplant were associated with peak circulating GvH levels.

This table comes from immunoSEQ multiplex PCR, and its TCRdb copy is limited to in-frame clones, with some not included. The data hold 85,000 to 100,000 clones, with 92% observed a single time. Concerning this clone: What it recognizes is unknown.

J gave up 4 bases and V 3 bases, and 10 bases lay outside the gene matches. Germline values: CDR1 MNHNS, CDR2 SASEGT. The CDR3 runs to 16 residues. The chain combines TRBV6-1 with TRBJ2-3; 7 bases line up with TRBD2. The TCR comes from a human donor who was the organ donor for an intestinal transplant. The sequencing used unstimulated CD8+ T cells sorted from spleen or lymph node cells, collected before transplant. The chain's CDR3 is CASSDKRGALSDTQYF. The CDR3 bases are TGTGCCAGCAGTGATAAGCGGGGCGCTCTATCAGATACGCAGTATTTT.